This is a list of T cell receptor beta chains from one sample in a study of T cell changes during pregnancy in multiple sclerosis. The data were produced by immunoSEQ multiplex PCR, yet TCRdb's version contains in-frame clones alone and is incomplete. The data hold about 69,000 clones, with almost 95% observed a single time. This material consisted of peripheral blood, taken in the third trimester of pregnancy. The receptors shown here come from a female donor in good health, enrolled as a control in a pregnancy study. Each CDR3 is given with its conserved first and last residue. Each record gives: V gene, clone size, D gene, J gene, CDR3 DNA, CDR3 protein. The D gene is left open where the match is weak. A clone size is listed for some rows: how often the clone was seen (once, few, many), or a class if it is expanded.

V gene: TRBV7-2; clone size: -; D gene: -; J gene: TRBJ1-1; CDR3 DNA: TGTGCCAGCAGCTTTACGGTCATGAACACTGAAGCTTTCTTT; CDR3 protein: CASSFTVMNTEAFF
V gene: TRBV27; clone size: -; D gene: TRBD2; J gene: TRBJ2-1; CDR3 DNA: TGTGCCAGCAGTCCGCGACTAGCGGGAGGCCTCTACAATGAGCAGTTCTTC; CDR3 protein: CASSPRLAGGLYNEQFF
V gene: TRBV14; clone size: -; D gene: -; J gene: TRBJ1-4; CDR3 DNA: TGTGCCAGCAGCCCCGGGTATGCAACTAATGAAAAACTGTTTTTT; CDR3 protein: CASSPGYATNEKLFF
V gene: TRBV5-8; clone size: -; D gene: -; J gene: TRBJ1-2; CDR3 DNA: TGTGCCAGCAGCCGCCTAAGCGGGGTATCCCTCTATGGCTACACCTTC; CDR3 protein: CASSRLSGVSLYGYTF
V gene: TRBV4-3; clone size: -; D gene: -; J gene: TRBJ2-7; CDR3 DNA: TGCGCCAGCAGCCGAGAGACCCAGGGCGGTTTGGGGGAGCAGTACTTC; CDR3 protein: CASSRETQGGLGEQYF
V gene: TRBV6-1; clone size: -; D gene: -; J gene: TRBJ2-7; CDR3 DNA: TGTGCCAGCAAGTGGGGGAGGAGCTCCTACGAGCAGTACTTC; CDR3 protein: CASKWGRSSYEQYF
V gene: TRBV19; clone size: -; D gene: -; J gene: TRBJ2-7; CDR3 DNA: TGTGCCAGTAGTAACAGGACGTATCCCTCCTACGAGCAGTACTTC; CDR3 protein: CASSNRTYPSYEQYF
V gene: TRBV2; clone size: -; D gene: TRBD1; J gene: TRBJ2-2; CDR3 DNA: TGTGCCAGCAGCGAACTCAAAGCTAGACAGGGGAAGTTCACCGGGGAGCTGTTTTTT; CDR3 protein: CASSELKARQGKFTGELFF
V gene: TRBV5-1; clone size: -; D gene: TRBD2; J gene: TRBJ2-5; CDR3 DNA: TGCGCCAGCAGCCCCCGAACGGGAGGGCCCCGTGAAGAGACCCAGTACTTC; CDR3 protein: CASSPRTGGPREETQYF
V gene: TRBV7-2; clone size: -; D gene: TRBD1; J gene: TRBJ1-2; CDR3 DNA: TGTGCCAGCAGCTTAGTTTTAGGGACAGGCTACGATGGCTACACCTTC; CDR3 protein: CASSLVLGTGYDGYTF
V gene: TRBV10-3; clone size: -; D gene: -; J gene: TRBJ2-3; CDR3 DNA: TGTGCCATCAGTGGAGGAATACGGGTCACAGATACGCAGTATTTT; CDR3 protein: CAISGGIRVTDTQYF
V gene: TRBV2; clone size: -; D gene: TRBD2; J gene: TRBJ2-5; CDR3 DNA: TGTGCCAGCAGTGTTACGTCAGGGGCTAGCGGGCCGCAAGAGACCCAGTACTTC; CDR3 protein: CASSVTSGASGPQETQYF
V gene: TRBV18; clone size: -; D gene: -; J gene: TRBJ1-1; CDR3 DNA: TGTGCCAGCTCGCCCAGGGAAGTCTCTTTAGGTGAAGCTTTCTTT; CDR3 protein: CASSPREVSLGEAFF
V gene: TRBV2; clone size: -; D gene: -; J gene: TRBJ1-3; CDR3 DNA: TGTGCCAGCAGTGTCGGGCCGGGAATGGGCGGAAACACCATATATTTT; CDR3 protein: CASSVGPGMGGNTIYF
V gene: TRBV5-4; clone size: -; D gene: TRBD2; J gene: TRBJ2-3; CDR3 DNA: TGTGCCAGCAGCACGGGACTAGCGGGGGGCTCCAGTACGCAGTATTTT; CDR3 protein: CASSTGLAGGSSTQYF
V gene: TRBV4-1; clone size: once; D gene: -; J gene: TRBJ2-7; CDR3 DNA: TGCGCCAGCAGCCAGACAGCGAGCCCCTACGAGCAGTACTTC; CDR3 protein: CASSQTASPYEQYF
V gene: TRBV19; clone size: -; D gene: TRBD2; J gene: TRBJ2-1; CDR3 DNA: TGTGCCAGTAGCTACTCTAGCGGGGGAGACAATGAGCAGTTCTTC; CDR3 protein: CASSYSSGGDNEQFF
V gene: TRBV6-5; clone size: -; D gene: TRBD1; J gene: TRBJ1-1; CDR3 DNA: TGTGCCAGCAGTTACTCGGGACAGGGGGGAACTGAAGCTTTCTTT; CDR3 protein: CASSYSGQGGTEAFF
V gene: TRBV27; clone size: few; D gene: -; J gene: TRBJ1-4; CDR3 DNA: TGTGCCAGCAGTTTAAGGGAGGGAAATGAAAAACTGTTTTTT; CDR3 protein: CASSLREGNEKLFF
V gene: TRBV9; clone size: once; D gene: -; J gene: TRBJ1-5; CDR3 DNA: TGTGCCAGCAGCGTAGCCCCGGGTAGCAATCAGCCCCAGCATTTT; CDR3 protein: CASSVAPGSNQPQHF
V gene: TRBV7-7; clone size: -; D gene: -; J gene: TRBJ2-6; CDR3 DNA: TGTACTAGCAGCCCGGGGACAGCTACTGGGGCCAACGTCCTGACTTTC; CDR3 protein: CTSSPGTATGANVLTF
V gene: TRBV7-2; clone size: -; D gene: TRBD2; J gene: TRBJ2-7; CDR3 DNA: TGTGCCAGCAGCTTGGGGCCTGGCGGGGGGTTCTACGAGCAGTACTTC; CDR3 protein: CASSLGPGGGFYEQYF
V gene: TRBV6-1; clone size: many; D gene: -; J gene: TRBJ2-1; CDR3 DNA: TGTGCCAGCAGTGAAGGACAGGACTACAATGAGCAGTTCTTC; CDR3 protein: CASSEGQDYNEQFF
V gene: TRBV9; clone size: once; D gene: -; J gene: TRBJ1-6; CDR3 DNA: TGTGCCAGCAGCGTACGAGTCTATAATTCACCCCTCCACTTT; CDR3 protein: CASSVRVYNSPLHF
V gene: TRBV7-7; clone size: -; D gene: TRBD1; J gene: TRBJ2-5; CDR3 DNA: TGTGCTAGCAGCTCAACCGGGACAGGCTCAGAGACCCAGTACTTC; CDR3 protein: CASSSTGTGSETQYF